In this sample, the clone carrying this T cell receptor beta chain turned up a few times. Its antigen is still unknown. A much larger clone lies one base from this, so it may be a read error. Individuals selected for sequencing had exhibited CD8+CD57+ cell expansion on flow cytometry. The CDR3 is 17 residues long. J was trimmed by 7 bases and V by 1 base; bases with no gene match: 12. The germline CDR1 and CDR2 sequences are DFQATT and SNEGSKA (reference sequence). The sample is drawn from a study of CD8+CD57+ T cells in acquired aplastic anemia. Whole-study results and caveats: Overlapping CD8+ CDR3 repertoires of patients and controls contained roughly 27 shared sequences. Patients and controls were not found to differ significantly in CD8+ Simpson's diversity.

Genomic DNA, serving as template, underwent TCR beta VDJ and CDR3 profiling. TCRdb re-derived calls from the reads in MiXCR, one entry per CDR3 protein. This sample has a few hundred thousand distinct CDR3 sequences, with about half found just once. The chain is built from TRBV20-1 and TRBJ2-5, with TRBD2 matching over 13 bases. Sample: sorted CD4+, CD8+, or CD8+CD57+ T cells (not recorded which) from PBMCs. The sequence was collected from a human donor with aplastic anemia. The CDR3 nucleotides read TGCAGTGCTAGAGGCCGGTTACTAGCGGGGGGGCCGAGGACCCAGTACTTC. This encodes CSARGRLLAGGPRTQYF.